In its sample, the clone carrying this T cell receptor (beta chain) was seen once. Its antigen is unidentified. CDR3 length equals 14 residues. Germline CDR1 DFQATT, CDR2 SNEGSKA (reference sequence). V lost 1 base and J 1 base, leaving 5 bases between the germline ends. Every patient was untreated before thyroid surgery. How the authors handled the data: The distant-metastasis classifier for papillary thyroid cancer was built from CDR3 differences across clinicopathological groups. TCRdb re-processed the PCR reads through MiXCR. It is TCRdb's table, rather than the study itself, that gives the V and J calls and clone size. The sample carries about 34,000 clones, 35% to 40% recorded once. This entry belongs to a study of metastatic and nonmetastatic thyroid tumors. Study-level information: Samples came from malignant and benign thyroid patients, and repertoires were compared across blood and tumor or nodule tissue.

Study results and caveats: In blood and tumor, TCR beta diversity was reportedly significantly higher in malignant thyroid tumors than in benign nodules.

Input material: tumor tissue. The sequence derives from a female donor with papillary thyroid cancer or a benign thyroid nodule (not recorded which). Some clones in this sample may be carry-over from other donors' samples. This rearrangement joins TRBV20-1 to TRBJ2-6; D gene unclear. The CDR3 loop is CSARGGSGANVLTF. DNA of the CDR3: TGCAGTGCTAGAGGGGGTTCTGGGGCCAACGTCCTGACTTTC.